One sample yielded the 28 T cell receptor beta chains listed below, sequenced in a study of blood T cell repertoires in COVID-19. Libraries were prepared by immunoSEQ multiplex PCR; TCRdb keeps only in-frame clonotypes and omits some of them. The sample lists approximately 160,000 clones, 86% occurring once. The sample comprised peripheral blood. The receptors shown here come from a man aged 45 to 65 with active or convalescent COVID-19.

This clone turned up a few times. This chain uses TRBV11-3 with TRBJ2-3; the match to TRBD2 covers 7 bases. The junction had 9 bases not matched to a gene; V was cut back by 5 bases and J by 4 bases. This CDR3 spans 15 amino acids. The germline gives CDR1 SGHNT, CDR2 YENEEA. The DNA for the CDR3 is TGTGCCAGCAGCCGCTCTAGCGGCACCGCAGATACGCAGTATTTT. It is translated as CASSRSSGTADTQYF.

The V and J genes are TRBV6-2 or TRBV6-3 and TRBJ2-4; D may be TRBD2 (6 bases). The CDR3 spans 13 residues. Germline CDR1 MNHEY, CDR2 SVGEGT. V lost 2 bases and J 11 bases, leaving 13 bases between the germline ends. The DNA of the CDR3 is TGTGCCAGCAGTTACGGGGACTCTACCCTTCAGTACTTC. Protein sequence: CASSYGDSTLQYF.

The chain employs TRBV5-1 and TRBJ1-2, with 10 bases aligning to TRBD1. Germline V lookup: CDR1 SGHRS, CDR2 YFSETQ. The CDR3 has 14 amino acids. Losses at the gene ends were 7 bases for V and 6 bases for J; bases not matched to a gene: 9. The CDR3 loop reads CASGPMGQGNGYTF. CDR3 sequence (DNA): TGCGCCAGCGGCCCGATGGGACAGGGGAATGGCTACACCTTC. Drawing the rest from reference TRBV5-1 and TRBJ1-2, the complete variable domain is KAGVTQTPRYLIKTRGQQVTLSCSPISGHRSVSWYQQTPGQGLQFLFEYFSETQRNKGNFPGRFSGRQFSNSRSEMNVSTLELGDSALYLCASGPMGQGNGYTFGSGTRLTVV.

The V gene is TRBV6-6, the J gene TRBJ2-1; 9 bases are shared with TRBD2. The CDR3 length is 14 residues. Per the germline V gene, CDR1 is MNHNY and CDR2 is SVGAGI (reference sequence). Trimming at V came to 8 bases and at J to 2 bases, leaving 4 bases not matched to a gene. CDR3 loop: CASYASGAYNEQFF. The CDR3 DNA sequence: TGTGCCAGCTACGCTAGCGGGGCCTACAATGAGCAGTTCTTC.

The chain carries TRBV5-4 and TRBJ2-7; 9 bases map to TRBD1. Germline CDR1 reads SGHNT; CDR2 reads YYREEE (reference sequence). Losses at the gene ends were 2 bases for V and 3 bases for J; bases not matched to a gene: 6. CDR3 length: 15 residues. The CDR3 DNA follows: TGTGCCAGCAGCTTTGGGGGACAGGGAAACTACGAGCAGTACTTC. It specifies CASSFGGQGNYEQYF.

The chain couples TRBV27 to TRBJ1-2; 8 bases are a match to TRBD1. The CDR3 consists of 16 residues. The V gene end was trimmed by 5 bases and the J gene end by 3 bases; junction bases not matched to a gene: 11. CDR1 and CDR2 (germline): MNHEY, SMNVEV (reference sequence). As DNA, the CDR3 is TGTGCCAGCAGTCAGGCAGGGGGCAGGCAGGACTATGGCTACACCTTC. This sequence encodes CASSQAGGRQDYGYTF.

This sequence joins TRBV11-2 and TRBJ2-1, with D maybe TRBD2 (6 bases). In germline, CDR1 is SGHAT, CDR2 FQNNGV. V was pared by 1 base and J by 0 bases, with 7 bases between. CDR3 length equals 15 residues. CDR3 in DNA: TGTGCCAGCAGCTTAGGGACTATCTCCTACAATGAGCAGTTCTTC. Residues: CASSLGTISYNEQFF.

Remarks on this clone: This sample includes further DNA sequences coding for the same CDR3. V and J are TRBV11-1 and TRBJ2-1; 7 bases are a match to TRBD2. The CDR3 contains 16 residues. Germline CDR1 reads SGHAT; CDR2 reads FQDESV (reference sequence). J was trimmed by 2 bases and V by 9 bases; bases with no gene match: 13. For the CDR3, the DNA is TGTGCCAGTAGCCCTACCAGGCTAGCGGCCTACAATGAGCAGTTCTTC. This sequence encodes CASSPTRLAAYNEQFF. Looking up the rest from reference TRBV11-1 and TRBJ2-1 gives the full variable domain: EAEVAQSPRYKITEKSQAVAFWCDPISGHATLYWYRQILGQGPELLVQFQDESVVDDSQLPKDRFSAERLKGVDSTLKIQPAELGDSAMYLCASSPTRLAAYNEQFFGPGTRLTVL.

V gene TRBV20-1 combines with J gene TRBJ2-7; TRBD1 matches at 7 bases. The CDR3 covers 15 residues. V shed 3 bases, J shed 5 bases, and the junction held 13 bases outside the gene matches. Germline V gene sequence: CDR1 DFQATT, CDR2 SNEGSKA (reference sequence). CDR3 sequence (DNA): TGCAGTGCTAGTCGAGACAGGGTGACCTATCACGAGCAGTACTTC. Translated, it gives CSASRDRVTYHEQYF.

The V call is TRBV6-6, the J call TRBJ1-1, with 9 bases that match TRBD1. From germline, CDR1 is MNHNY and CDR2 SVGAGI (reference sequence). The CDR3 has 14 amino acids. V lost 7 bases to trimming and J lost 9 bases; unmatched junction nucleotides: 12. CDR3: CASTKLDRGTQAFF. In nucleotides, the CDR3 is TGTGCCAGCACCAAGTTGGACAGGGGCACCCAAGCTTTCTTT.

This clone occurred once. This chain links TRBV27 with TRBJ1-4, with 10 bases identical to TRBD1. Trimming at V came to 3 bases and at J to 5 bases, leaving 6 bases not matched to a gene. CDR3 length: 16 amino acids. Germline CDR1 and CDR2: MNHEY and SMNVEV (reference sequence). The CDR3 nucleotides read TGTGCCAGCAGTTTTCGTAAGGGACAGGGGAATGAAAAACTGTTTTTT. Encoded protein: CASSFRKGQGNEKLFF.

The rearrangement joins TRBV15 to TRBJ1-2; D gene unclear. V lost 1 base and J 7 bases, leaving 13 bases between the germline ends. This CDR3 spans 14 amino acids. Germline loops: CDR1 LNHNV, CDR2 YYDKDF (reference sequence). For the CDR3, the DNA is TGTGCCACCAGCAGAGGTGTGTCGCTGCGTGGCTACACCTTC. It is translated as CATSRGVSLRGYTF.

The chain couples TRBV24-1 to TRBJ2-1, with TRBD2 identical over 11 bases. Losses at the gene ends were 4 bases for V and 4 bases for J; bases not matched to a gene: 5. CDR1 and CDR2 from the germline V gene are KGHDR and SFDVKD. The CDR3 loop spans 16 amino acids. Here the CDR3 reads CATSDFGTSGYNEQFF. CDR3 nucleotide sequence: TGTGCCACCAGTGACTTTGGGACTAGCGGATACAATGAGCAGTTCTTC.

The chain recombines TRBV2 with TRBJ2-3; TRBD2 might be the D (5 bases). Germline values: CDR1 SNHLY, CDR2 FYNNEI. This CDR3 region has 15 residues. The V end was cut by 0 bases, the J end by 2 bases, with 9 bases between. CDR3 bases: TGTGCCAGCAGTGAAGCGAGCGGATTCACAGATACGCAGTATTTT. Encoded protein: CASSEASGFTDTQYF.

This chain connects TRBV7-8 to TRBJ2-7; D is perhaps TRBD2 (5 bases). V lost 1 base to trimming and J lost 3 bases, with 7 bases between them. Germline V CDR1 and CDR2: SGHVS, FQNEAQ. There are 13 residues in the CDR3. CDR3: CASSLVGGYEQYF. CDR3 DNA: TGTGCCAGCAGCTTAGTTGGAGGCTACGAGCAGTACTTC.

The gene calls are TRBV7-3 and TRBJ2-5; 15 bases agree with TRBD2. The V gene end was trimmed by 0 bases and the J gene end by 7 bases; junction bases not matched to a gene: 3. CDR1 is SGHTA and CDR2 is FQGTGA in the germline V gene. There are 16 residues in the CDR3. CDR3 sequence reads: CASSLTGLAGGRTQYF. CDR3 in DNA: TGTGCCAGCAGCTTAACGGGACTAGCGGGAGGAAGGACCCAGTACTTC.

This clone has at least ten counts. This chain uses TRBV28 with TRBJ2-1; D is undetermined. The CDR3 extends over 10 amino acids. The V end lost 8 bases, the J end lost 12 bases, and 11 bases lay between the germline ends. Germline CDR1 is MDHEN and CDR2 is SYDVKM. CDR3 in DNA: TGTGCCAGCGGGCTTGTCGCGCAGTTCTTC. This encodes CASGLVAQFF.

The rearrangement joins TRBV6-2 or TRBV6-3 to TRBJ2-5, with 10 bases fitting TRBD2. CDR1 and CDR2 from the germline V gene are MNHEY and SVGEGT. CDR3 length equals 15 residues. J was trimmed by 5 bases and V by 6 bases; bases with no gene match: 9. The CDR3 loop is CASSRTSGATETQYF. CDR3 bases: TGTGCCAGCAGCCGGACTAGCGGAGCGACGGAGACCCAGTACTTC.

The V gene is TRBV28, the J gene TRBJ2-3; tentatively, D is TRBD2 (5 bases). In germline, CDR1 is MDHEN, CDR2 SYDVKM. This CDR3 spans 13 amino acids. The V gene lost 5 bases and the J gene lost 4 bases, with 10 bases spanning the gap. This chain's CDR3 is CASSSEGSDTQYF. The DNA for the CDR3 is TGTGCCAGCAGTAGTGAGGGTTCAGATACGCAGTATTTT. The whole variable domain, filled in from reference TRBV28 and TRBJ2-3, reads DVKVTQSSRYLVKRTGEKVFLECVQDMDHENMFWYRQDPGLGLRLIYFSYDVKMKEKGDIPEGYSVSREKKERFSLILESASTNQTSMYLCASSSEGSDTQYFGPGTRLTVL.

CDR3 sequence reads: CATSENSNYGYTF. The CDR3 coding sequence is TGTGCCACCAGTGAAAACTCTAACTATGGCTACACCTTC. The rearrangement joins TRBV24-1 to TRBJ1-2; D uncertain. Germline loops: CDR1 KGHDR, CDR2 SFDVKD. V was pared by 4 bases and J by 0 bases, with 5 bases between. This CDR3 has 13 amino acids.

This chain uses TRBV9 with TRBJ2-7; TRBD2 matches at 8 bases. Trimming at V came to 0 bases and at J to 2 bases, leaving 4 bases not matched to a gene. This CDR3 is 15 amino acids long. Germline loops: CDR1 SGDLS, CDR2 YYNGEE. CDR3 region: CASSVGGSGTYEQYF. In DNA, the CDR3 is TGTGCCAGCAGCGTAGGTGGTAGCGGGACCTACGAGCAGTACTTC.

The chain is built from TRBV18 and TRBJ1-3; 7 bases fit TRBD1. The CDR3 length is 16 residues. The V and J ends lost 3 bases and 4 bases, in that order; junction bases with no gene match: 9. Looked up from germline, CDR1 is KGHSH and CDR2 is LQKENI. CDR3: CASSPTLTGMGNTIYF. CDR3 nucleotide sequence: TGTGCCAGCTCACCGACCCTGACAGGGATGGGAAACACCATATATTTT.

The chain is built from TRBV4-2 and TRBJ2-5, with 7 bases aligning to TRBD1. The CDR3 consists of 15 residues. The J segment lost 4 bases and the V segment lost 4 bases, leaving 9 bases of the junction unmatched. Germline values: CDR1 LGHNA, CDR2 YNFKEQ. CDR3 region: CASSLGQVGAETQYF. CDR3 DNA: TGTGCCAGCAGCCTTGGACAGGTTGGGGCAGAGACCCAGTACTTC.

V is TRBV15 and J is TRBJ2-7; 7 bases align to TRBD1. With 0 bases clipped from V and 3 bases from J, the junction kept 11 bases outside the gene matches. Germline values: CDR1 LNHNV, CDR2 YYDKDF (reference sequence). This CDR3 spans 17 amino acids. CDR3: CATSRDIGTVGRYEQYF. CDR3 bases: TGTGCCACCAGCAGAGATATAGGGACAGTGGGGCGCTACGAGCAGTACTTC.

This chain connects TRBV29-1 to TRBJ2-5; 10 nucleotides align to TRBD2. CDR3 size: 17 residues. The germline V gene has CDR1 SQVTM and CDR2 ANQGSEA. Trimming took 2 bases from V and 4 from J; bases not matched to a gene: 13. For the CDR3, the DNA is TGCAGCGTTGAATGGGCTAGCGGGGGCGTGGGGGGAGAGACCCAGTACTTC. It translates to CSVEWASGGVGGETQYF.

V usage is TRBV6-5 and J usage is TRBJ2-1, with 10 positions matching TRBD2. V shed 7 bases, J shed 7 bases, and the junction held 10 bases outside the gene matches. The CDR3 is made up of 15 amino acids. The germline V gene encodes CDR1 MNHEY and CDR2 SVGAGI. CDR3 loop: CASNKREGLVNEQFF. The CDR3 DNA reads TGTGCCAGCAATAAGCGGGAGGGCCTAGTAAATGAGCAGTTCTTC.

This clone was found a few times. The rearrangement uses TRBV21-1 and TRBJ1-5; the table's D call, TRBD1, was not checked against the DNA. TRBV21-1 is termed a pseudogene. The CDR3 sequence is 15 residues long. The CDR3 is CASSKAQTSNQPQHF. The CDR3 bases are TGTGCCAGCAGCAAAGCCCAGACAAGCAATCAGCCCCAGCATTTT.

The chain links TRBV5-6 to TRBJ1-2, with D unresolved. V was cut by 4 bases and J by 2 bases, with 12 bases left in between. CDR3 length: 14 amino acids. CDR1 SGHDT and CDR2 YYEEEE come from the germline V gene. CDR3 in amino acids: CASSRYTENYGYTF. The CDR3 DNA reads TGTGCCAGCAGCCGTTATACAGAGAACTATGGCTACACCTTC.